One sample yielded the 31 T cell receptor beta chains listed below, sequenced in a study of ipilimumab plus nivolumab after autologous stem cell transplantation. Profiling relied on immunoSEQ multiplex PCR, and the TCRdb table lists in-frame clones only, not all of them. The sample lists fewer than 20,000 clones, about 81% occurring once. Sequencing used PBMCs, obtained in a trial of ipilimumab plus nivolumab as post-transplant consolidation. The receptor source for this set is a male donor with diffuse large B-cell lymphoma.

The chain links TRBV18 to TRBJ2-3, with D possibly being TRBD2 (5 bases). Trimming took off 4 bases at V and 1 base at J, with 15 bases between the two ends. The CDR3 runs 16 residues. Germline V lookup: CDR1 KGHSH, CDR2 LQKENI. The DNA for the CDR3 is TGTGCCAGCTCACTGGTCGGACTCACGGGCACAGATACGCAGTATTTT. Amino acids: CASSLVGLTGTDTQYF.

This sequence joins TRBV7-3 and TRBJ1-2; perhaps TRBD1 as D (6 bases). In germline, CDR1 is SGHTA, CDR2 FQGTGA. The CDR3 spans 13 residues. Between the trimmed V and J ends, which lost 6 bases and 5 bases, there was a span of 13 bases. CDR3 sequence (DNA): TGTGCCAGCAGTCGCCAACAGGGTTATGGCTACACCTTC. Translated, it gives CASSRQQGYGYTF.

The CDR3 nucleotides are TGTGCCAGCTCACAGACAGTGTCTAGCACAGATACGCAGTATTTT. It is translated as CASSQTVSSTDTQYF. The rearrangement uses TRBV18 and TRBJ2-3, with a weak D call TRBD1 (5 bases). In germline, CDR1 is KGHSH, CDR2 LQKENI. CDR3 size: 15 residues. V was trimmed by 4 bases and J by 0 bases, leaving 11 bases between them. Full variable domain (missing parts from reference TRBV18 and TRBJ2-3): NAGVMQNPRHLVRRRGQEARLRCSPMKGHSHVYWYRQLPEEGLKFMVYLQKENIIDESGMPKERFSAEFPKEGPSILRIQQVVRGDSAAYFCASSQTVSSTDTQYFGPGTRLTVL.

The chain links TRBV11-2 to TRBJ2-7; the match to TRBD2 covers 14 bases. CDR1 is SGHAT, CDR2 FQNNGV, per germline. Losses at the gene ends were 5 bases for V and 7 bases for J; bases not matched to a gene: 7. The CDR3 is 15 amino acids. In nucleotides, the CDR3 is TGTGCCAGCAGCCTGGGACTAGCGGGAGCAAGGGAGCAGTACTTC. This encodes CASSLGLAGAREQYF.

The J gene is TRBJ2-3, the V gene TRBV18; the D call may be TRBD1 or TRBD2 (6 bases each). CDR3 length: 15 amino acids. V lost 4 bases and J 4 bases, leaving 15 bases between the germline ends. Germline V gene data show CDR1 as KGHSH and CDR2 as LQKENI. CDR3 region: CASSQTPGAADTQYF. Here the CDR3 DNA reads TGTGCCAGCTCACAAACCCCGGGGGCCGCAGATACGCAGTATTTT.

The chain links TRBV18 to TRBJ1-1; D gene unclear. Germline assignment: CDR1 KGHSH and CDR2 LQKENI. V was pared by 4 bases and J by 0 bases, with 6 bases between. This CDR3 is 13 amino acids long. The CDR3 region is CASSLTVNTEAFF. CDR3 nucleotide sequence: TGTGCCAGCTCACTGACGGTGAACACTGAAGCTTTCTTT.

The chain couples TRBV6-6 to TRBJ1-2; D is perhaps TRBD1 (6 bases). CDR3 length equals 14 residues. Trimming removed 6 bases from V and 6 bases from J, with 17 bases in between. Germline CDR1 reads MNHNY; CDR2 reads SVGAGI (reference sequence). CDR3 sequence: CASSLGGRPDGYTF. The CDR3, as DNA: TGTGCCAGCAGCTTAGGGGGGCGCCCGGATGGCTACACCTTC.

This clone is labeled as medium-sized. The chain combines TRBV5-1 with TRBJ1-2, with no clear D. Germline values: CDR1 SGHRS, CDR2 YFSETQ. The V gene lost 0 bases and the J gene lost 7 bases, with 16 bases spanning the gap. This CDR3 region has 15 residues. The CDR3 DNA reads TGCGCCAGCAGCTTGGGCCAGGAGGGCGTAGGTGGCTACACCTTC. Protein: CASSLGQEGVGGYTF.

The J gene is TRBJ1-1, the V gene TRBV5-4; 11 bases agree with TRBD1. The CDR3 runs to 16 residues. The germline V gene encodes CDR1 SGHNT and CDR2 YYREEE (reference sequence). V dropped 2 bases and J dropped 0; count of bases not matched to a gene: 3. CDR3 nucleotide sequence: TGTGCCAGCAGCTTTGGGACAGGGGGAATGAACACTGAAGCTTTCTTT. This sequence encodes CASSFGTGGMNTEAFF. The full variable domain, rest sourced from reference TRBV5-4 and TRBJ1-1, is ETGVTQSPTHLIKTRGQQVTLRCSSQSGHNTVSWYQQALGQGPQFIFQYYREEENGRGNFPPRFSGLQFPNYSSELNVNALELDDSALYLCASSFGTGGMNTEAFFGQGTRLTVV.

The rearrangement uses TRBV7-2 and TRBJ1-4; D not resolved. The germline gives CDR1 SGHTA, CDR2 FQGNSA. The CDR3 loop spans 15 amino acids. Trimming stripped 4 bases from V and 0 bases from J, with 9 bases between. The DNA for the CDR3 is TGTGCCAGCAGCTACCAGACGACAACTAATGAAAAACTGTTTTTT. It encodes CASSYQTTTNEKLFF.

A single count supports this clone. As DNA, the CDR3 is TGTGCCAGCTCACCGGACAGGAATAATGAAAAACTGTTTTTT. It codes for CASSPDRNNEKLFF. This sequence joins TRBV18 and TRBJ1-4; 7 bases are shared with TRBD1. The V segment lost 3 bases and the J segment 4 bases; nucleotides outside the gene matches: 2. CDR3 length: 14 residues. In germline, CDR1 is KGHSH, CDR2 LQKENI.

J is TRBJ2-7 and V is TRBV6-1; 9 bases are a match to TRBD2. The germline CDR1 and CDR2 sequences are MNHNS and SASEGT. This CDR3 contains 14 residues. V gave up 7 bases and J gave up 6 bases; unmatched junction bases: 10. DNA for the CDR3: TGTGCCAGCAATATAGCGGGAGAAGGGAGCGAGCAGTACTTC. This gives the protein CASNIAGEGSEQYF.

In this sample, this clone turned up a few times. This chain joins TRBV25-1 and TRBJ1-1; unclear D gene. The CDR3 consists of 14 residues. Germline values: CDR1 MGHDK, CDR2 SYGVNS. The V end lost 3 bases, the J end lost 1 base, and 9 bases lay between the germline ends. The CDR3 DNA follows: TGTGCCAGCAGTGACCGCCTGGGGAACACTGAAGCTTTCTTT. Amino acid sequence: CASSDRLGNTEAFF.

Concerning this clone itself: One end of the junction does not line up with germline, which may come from a read error. This chain links TRBV7-7 with TRBJ2-3, with TRBD2 identical over 8 bases. Germline V lookup: CDR1 SSHAT, CDR2 FNYEAQ (reference sequence). The CDR3 is 20 residues long. CDR3 amino acids: CASSPTPMVAGSSSTDTQYF. The CDR3 region has the DNA TGTGCTAGCAGCCCAACCCCCATGGTAGCGGGGTCTTCTAGCACAGATACGCAGTATTTT.

The rearrangement joins TRBV7-9 to TRBJ1-2; D call uncertain. The V and J ends lost 5 bases and 2 bases respectively, with 12 bases between them. The germline CDR1 and CDR2 sequences are SEHNR and FQNEAQ (reference sequence). The CDR3 covers 14 residues. CDR3 nucleotides: TGTGCCAGCAGCGAGTGGCCGGGGAACTATGGCTACACCTTC. It translates to CASSEWPGNYGYTF.

The chain combines TRBV5-5 with TRBJ2-3; 11 bases agree with TRBD2. Germline loops: CDR1 SGHKS, CDR2 YYEKEE (reference sequence). Trimming at V came to 0 bases and at J to 2 bases, leaving 8 bases not matched to a gene. The CDR3 is 18 amino acids. The CDR3 loop is CASSLVVASGGITDTQYF. The DNA for the CDR3 is TGTGCCAGCAGCTTGGTTGTAGCTAGCGGGGGGATCACAGATACGCAGTATTTT.

This rearrangement joins TRBV7-9 to TRBJ2-7; TRBD1 might be the D (6 bases). The length of the CDR3 is 14 residues. CDR1 is SEHNR and CDR2 is FQNEAQ in the germline V gene (reference sequence). The V and J ends lost 1 base and 6 bases respectively, with 13 bases between them. CDR3 in amino acids: CASSLGRQEVEQYF. The DNA for the CDR3 is TGTGCCAGCAGCTTAGGCCGACAGGAGGTCGAGCAGTACTTC. Based on the CDR3 plus reference TRBV7-9 and TRBJ2-7, the full variable domain is DTGVSQNPRHKITKRGQNVTFRCDPISEHNRLYWYRQTLGQGPEFLTYFQNEAQLEKSRLLSDRFSAERPKGSFSTLEIQRTEQGDSAMYLCASSLGRQEVEQYFGPGTRLTVT.

The chain employs TRBV27 and TRBJ2-1, with TRBD2 matching over 7 bases. V lost 6 bases, J lost 1 base, and 6 bases stayed unmatched. This CDR3 has 15 residues. Germline CDR1 and CDR2: MNHEY and SMNVEV (reference sequence). CDR3 in DNA: TGTGCCAGCAGCCCTACTAGCGCATCCTACAATGAGCAGTTCTTC. Protein product: CASSPTSASYNEQFF.

This clone has more than one count but fewer than ten. CDR3 in amino acids: CSGAVQETQYF. Here the CDR3 DNA reads TGCAGCGGGGCCGTTCAAGAGACCCAGTACTTC. The genes are TRBV29-1 and TRBJ2-5; D is ambiguous. Germline V gene sequence: CDR1 SQVTM, CDR2 ANQGSEA. The CDR3 has 11 amino acids. Deletions cut 7 bases from V and 2 bases from J, with 8 bases between.

The CDR3 coding sequence is TGTGCCAGCAGCCCGACGGGGAATAATGAAAAACTGTTTTTT. As protein: CASSPTGNNEKLFF. The V and J genes are TRBV5-6 and TRBJ1-4, with unresolved D. The V gene lost 4 bases and the J gene lost 4 bases, with 11 bases spanning the gap. In germline, CDR1 is SGHDT, CDR2 YYEEEE. The CDR3 has 14 amino acids.

The CDR3 nucleotides read TGTGCCAGCAGCAGCCCATCGGCCAAAAACATTCAGTACTTC. Translated: CASSSPSAKNIQYF. The rearrangement links TRBV11-3 to TRBJ2-4; D unclear. This CDR3 is built from 14 residues. V was pared by 5 bases and J by 1 base, with 9 bases between. Germline CDR1 SGHNT, CDR2 YENEEA.

This clone has just one count. This chain uses TRBV19 with TRBJ2-7, with D possibly being TRBD2 (7 bases). The CDR3 runs to 13 residues. The V end was cut by 4 bases, the J end by 2 bases, with 9 bases between. Per germline, CDR1 LNHDA and CDR2 SQIVND (reference sequence). Written as DNA, the CDR3 is TGTGCCAGTAGTAGCGGGGGCCCCTACGAGCAGTACTTC. It codes for CASSSGGPYEQYF.

This rearrangement joins TRBV7-2 to TRBJ2-7, with TRBD1 identical over 7 bases. The CDR3 totals 15 residues. Germline V gene lookup returns CDR1 SGHTA and CDR2 FQGNSA. Trimming took 1 base from V and 2 from J; bases not matched to a gene: 5. CDR3 nucleotides: TGTGCCAGCAGCTTAGGGCCGGGACAGCCCTACGAGCAGTACTTC. This gives the protein CASSLGPGQPYEQYF.

The chain has TRBV27 and TRBJ1-2, with 7 nucleotides matching TRBD1. This CDR3 region has 14 residues. The V segment lost 5 bases and the J segment 2 bases; nucleotides outside the gene matches: 5. Germline V gene sequence: CDR1 MNHEY, CDR2 SMNVEV (reference sequence). Here the CDR3 reads CASSPGQSNYGYTF. The DNA for the CDR3 is TGTGCCAGCAGTCCGGGACAGTCCAACTATGGCTACACCTTC.

The chain links TRBV14 to TRBJ2-3, with 11 bases that match TRBD2. Trimming removed 4 bases from V and 8 bases from J; junction bases left unmatched: 8. Germline V lookup: CDR1 SGHDN, CDR2 FVKESK. This CDR3 has 15 amino acids. The CDR3 loop is CASSRGTSGHLTQYF. The CDR3 DNA reads TGTGCCAGCAGCCGAGGGACTAGCGGCCACCTTACGCAGTATTTT.

Here the CDR3 reads CSAGNLAGVGEQYF. The CDR3, as DNA: TGCAGCGCCGGGAATCTAGCGGGAGTTGGGGAGCAGTACTTC. This chain connects TRBV29-1 to TRBJ2-7; TRBD2 agrees at 10 bases. With V trimmed by 7 bases and J by 7 bases, 13 bases remained unmatched. The CDR3 is 14 amino acids. Germline lookup yields CDR1 SQVTM and CDR2 ANQGSEA.

The chain employs TRBV18 and TRBJ2-7; the match to TRBD2 covers 9 bases. The CDR3 has 12 residues. Unmatched junction bases numbered 1, after V lost 3 bases and J lost 7 bases. Germline V gene lookup returns CDR1 KGHSH and CDR2 LQKENI. CDR3 sequence reads: CASSPAGGEQYF. The DNA for the CDR3 is TGTGCCAGCTCACCGGCGGGAGGGGAGCAGTACTTC.

The chain couples TRBV7-6 to TRBJ2-1; TRBD2 might be the D (5 bases). Germline CDR1 reads SGHVS; CDR2 reads FNYEAQ. Trimming left V 5 bases short and J 5 bases short, with 13 bases between. The CDR3 extends over 14 amino acids. This chain's CDR3 is CASSPRTGNNEQFF. The CDR3 bases are TGTGCCAGCAGCCCCCGGACGGGAAACAATGAGCAGTTCTTC.

This sequence joins TRBV9 and TRBJ1-2; D remains ambiguous. The ends were cut back, 1 base at V and 2 bases at J, with 12 bases in the middle. This CDR3 spans 15 amino acids. CDR1 SGDLS and CDR2 YYNGEE come from the germline V gene. CDR3 sequence: CASSVQPRQNYGYTF. The CDR3 region has the DNA TGTGCCAGCAGCGTACAACCCCGGCAGAACTATGGCTACACCTTC.

The chain recombines TRBV15 with TRBJ2-6; tentatively, D is TRBD1 or TRBD2 (5 bases each). V lost 5 bases and J lost 5, with 28 bases in between. The germline gives CDR1 LNHNV, CDR2 YYDKDF (reference sequence). This CDR3 is 20 amino acids long. CDR3 sequence: CATSGWGEGRARQRANVLTF. CDR3 coding DNA: TGTGCCACCAGCGGCTGGGGTGAGGGACGGGCCCGACAGAGGGCCAACGTCCTGACTTTC.

The rearrangement links TRBV7-9 to TRBJ1-5; 10 nucleotides line up with TRBD1. After removal of 5 bases from V and 2 bases from J, the junction contained 3 bases not matched to a gene. The V gene's germline CDR1 is SEHNR and CDR2 FQNEAQ (reference sequence). The CDR3 totals 15 residues. The CDR3 here is CASSATGGGNQPQHF. The DNA for the CDR3 is TGTGCCAGCAGCGCGACAGGGGGCGGCAATCAGCCCCAGCATTTT.